A single sample is the source of the 25 T cell receptor beta chains below, sequenced in a study of somatic mutations in cytotoxic T cells in rheumatoid arthritis. Measured with immunoSEQ multiplex PCR; TCRdb has only the in-frame clones, and not every one. The repertoire holds roughly 14,000 clones, more than 70% seen once, with 14% in the top ten. The sequenced sample consisted of CD8+ T cells sorted from blood. The receptors shown here come from an adult with rheumatoid arthritis.

The chain carries TRBV10-2 and TRBJ2-7; D gene unclear. V was clipped by 7 bases and J by 0 bases, with 4 bases between them. The length of the CDR3 is 11 residues. CDR1 WSHSY and CDR2 SAAADI come from the germline V gene. The CDR3 protein is CASMTSYEQYF. In nucleotides, the CDR3 is TGCGCCAGCATGACCTCCTACGAGCAGTACTTC.

The J gene is TRBJ1-1, the V gene TRBV6-1, with unresolved D. The CDR3 length is 13 residues. The ends were cut back, 6 bases at V and 7 bases at J, with 15 bases in the middle. Germline V gene sequence: CDR1 MNHNS, CDR2 SASEGT. CDR3 in DNA: TGTGCCAGCAGCTACGCGGGCACGGGTGAAGCTTTCTTT. Its protein product is CASSYAGTGEAFF.

The rearrangement uses TRBV6-1 and TRBJ2-1; the match to TRBD1 covers 7 bases. Germline V gene sequence: CDR1 MNHNS, CDR2 SASEGT. The CDR3 is 15 residues long. Trimming took 5 bases from V and 0 from J; bases not matched to a gene: 4. The CDR3 reads CASSIQGSSYNEQFF. The CDR3 DNA sequence: TGTGCCAGCAGTATACAGGGGTCCTCCTACAATGAGCAGTTCTTC.

The chain has TRBV7-9 and TRBJ2-5; the D is unclear. Germline V gene data show CDR1 as SEHNR and CDR2 as FQNEAQ (reference sequence). Trimming cost V 2 bases and J 2 bases, with 12 bases left between them. The CDR3 contains 15 residues. The CDR3 here is CASSLSRFGQETQYF. The DNA of the CDR3 is TGTGCCAGCAGCTTAAGTAGATTCGGGCAAGAGACCCAGTACTTC.

The gene calls are TRBV19 and TRBJ1-3; no firm D call. The germline V gene has CDR1 LNHDA and CDR2 SQIVND (reference sequence). V shed 3 bases and J shed 0 bases, with 6 bases lying between them. The CDR3 spans 14 residues. The CDR3 here is CASSIGGSGNTIYF. The DNA for the CDR3 is TGTGCCAGTAGTATTGGAGGCTCTGGAAACACCATATATTTT. Full variable domain (rest looked up from reference TRBV19 and TRBJ1-3): DGGITQSPKYLFRKEGQNVTLSCEQNLNHDAMYWYRQDPGQGLRLIYYSQIVNDFQKGDIAEGYSVSREKKESFPLTVTSAQKNPTAFYLCASSIGGSGNTIYFGEGSWLTVV.

This clone was seen a handful of times. The chain joins TRBV7-9 to TRBJ2-1, with a tentative D call TRBD2 (5 bases). CDR3 size: 16 residues. Between the trimmed V and J ends, which lost 5 bases and 6 bases, there was a span of 20 bases. The germline gives CDR1 SEHNR, CDR2 FQNEAQ (reference sequence). CDR3 in amino acids: CASSPSSLTSRNEQFF. The CDR3 nucleotides read TGTGCCAGCAGCCCCTCGAGCCTCACTAGTCGCAATGAGCAGTTCTTC. Full variable domain (rest looked up from reference TRBV7-9 and TRBJ2-1): DTGVSQNPRHKITKRGQNVTFRCDPISEHNRLYWYRQTLGQGPEFLTYFQNEAQLEKSRLLSDRFSAERPKGSFSTLEIQRTEQGDSAMYLCASSPSSLTSRNEQFFGPGTRLTVL.

This chain uses TRBV5-5 with TRBJ1-3; D gene ambiguous. Per the germline V gene, CDR1 is SGHKS and CDR2 is YYEKEE (reference sequence). The length of the CDR3 is 14 residues. V gave up 6 bases and J gave up 1 base, with 11 bases separating them. The DNA for the CDR3 is TGTGCCAGCAACGATTGGCGGTCTGGAAACACCATATATTTT. It translates to CASNDWRSGNTIYF.

The chain employs TRBV4-1 and TRBJ2-5; 11 bases are a match to TRBD2. V shed 4 bases, J shed 5 bases, and the junction held 6 bases outside the gene matches. CDR3 length: 15 residues. Germline-derived CDR1 and CDR2 are MGHRA and YSYEKL. The CDR3 bases are TGCGCCAGCAGCCTACTAGCGGGAGAATCGGAGACCCAGTACTTC. Protein product: CASSLLAGESETQYF.

This clone came up a few times. The chain links TRBV5-1 to TRBJ1-1; D unresolved. Germline V CDR1 and CDR2: SGHRS, YFSETQ. V was cut by 1 base and J by 4 bases, with 11 bases left in between. This CDR3 contains 14 residues. CDR3: CASSLYTLGTEAFF. In DNA form, the CDR3 reads TGCGCCAGCAGCTTGTATACGTTGGGCACTGAAGCTTTCTTT.

The chain recombines TRBV30 with TRBJ1-1; D unresolved. The germline V gene has CDR1 GTSNPN and CDR2 SVGIG (reference sequence). The CDR3 totals 13 residues. V was shortened by 0 bases and J by 4 bases, with 9 bases between the two germline ends. The CDR3 DNA reads as TGTGCCTGGAGTGTCGCGGCGGGCACTGAAGCTTTCTTT. It yields the protein CAWSVAAGTEAFF.

This clone was detected once. The rearrangement links TRBV4-1 to TRBJ1-5; weak D call: TRBD1 (6 bases). The germline V gene encodes CDR1 MGHRA and CDR2 YSYEKL. V lost 1 base to trimming and J lost 2 bases, with 9 bases between them. This CDR3 spans 15 amino acids. Here the CDR3 reads CASSQGNRGNQPQHF. CDR3 nucleotides: TGCGCCAGCAGCCAAGGAAACAGGGGCAATCAGCCCCAGCATTTT.

The chain has TRBV4-2 and TRBJ1-5; 9 bases align to TRBD1. The germline gives CDR1 LGHNA, CDR2 YNFKEQ. Trimming took 2 bases from V and 7 from J; bases not matched to a gene: 12. The CDR3 length is 17 residues. The CDR3 spells CASSQPQGTGLSQPQHF. In DNA, the CDR3 is TGTGCCAGCAGCCAACCCCAAGGGACAGGGTTGAGCCAGCCCCAGCATTTT.

V and J are TRBV4-1 and TRBJ2-7, with TRBD2 as a possible D gene (5 bases). Trimming took off 2 bases at V and 2 bases at J, with 25 bases between the two ends. CDR3 length: 19 residues. Germline loops: CDR1 MGHRA, CDR2 YSYEKL. In DNA, the CDR3 is TGCGCCAGCAGCCAACCGTGGGGTCCATCGCAACCAGCGGCCTACGAGCAGTACTTC. It translates to CASSQPWGPSQPAAYEQYF.

The CDR3 sequence: CASSDSGLSYEQYF. The CDR3 DNA follows: TGTGCCAGCAGCGACTCGGGACTTTCCTACGAGCAGTACTTC. The V call is TRBV27, the J call TRBJ2-7; D might be TRBD2 (6 bases). V was pared by 6 bases and J by 1 base, with 13 bases between. The germline CDR1 and CDR2 sequences are MNHEY and SMNVEV (reference sequence). This CDR3 comprises 14 residues.

Here the CDR3 DNA reads TGTGCCAGCAGTTTTACAGGGGCCGGCTATGGCTACACCTTC. Protein: CASSFTGAGYGYTF. The chain is built from TRBV27 and TRBJ1-2; 7 nucleotides align to TRBD1. Trimming at V came to 3 bases and at J to 4 bases, leaving 5 bases not matched to a gene. This CDR3 is built from 14 residues. Germline CDR1 is MNHEY and CDR2 is SMNVEV (reference sequence).

The gene calls are TRBV9 and TRBJ1-1, with no clear D. The CDR3 runs to 13 residues. Deletions cut 3 bases from V and 6 bases from J, with 12 bases between. Per the germline V gene, CDR1 is SGDLS and CDR2 is YYNGEE. The CDR3 spells CASSASGLAEAFF. In nucleotides, the CDR3 is TGTGCCAGCAGCGCAAGCGGGTTGGCTGAAGCTTTCTTT.

As DNA, the CDR3 is TGTGCCAGCTCACCCCCAAGAGAGAAGGTTTTGAACACTGAAGCTTTCTTT. Protein product: CASSPPREKVLNTEAFF. The rearrangement links TRBV18 to TRBJ1-1, with D unclear. V was pared by 3 bases and J by 0 bases, with 17 bases between. The CDR3 consists of 17 residues. CDR1 and CDR2 from the germline V gene are KGHSH and LQKENI.

The CDR3 is CASSYSDEQFF. The CDR3, as DNA: TGTGCCAGCAGTTACTCCGATGAGCAGTTCTTC. V is TRBV6-5 and J is TRBJ2-1; D gene ambiguous. Between the trimmed V and J ends, which lost 0 bases and 8 bases, there was a span of 2 bases. Germline loops: CDR1 MNHEY, CDR2 SVGAGI. The CDR3 extends over 11 amino acids.

The chain joins TRBV9 to TRBJ2-5, with D tentatively TRBD1 or TRBD2 (5 bases each). Germline-derived CDR1 and CDR2 are SGDLS and YYNGEE. V shed 2 bases and J shed 1 base, with 12 bases lying between them. The CDR3 length is 15 residues. CDR3 region: CASSVGDVSQETQYF. DNA of the CDR3: TGTGCCAGCAGCGTCGGGGACGTATCCCAAGAGACCCAGTACTTC.

The V call is TRBV28, the J call TRBJ2-3; TRBD2 aligns across 9 bases. Per germline, CDR1 MDHEN and CDR2 SYDVKM. This CDR3 has 15 residues. Trimming took 3 bases from V and 0 from J; bases not matched to a gene: 1. The CDR3 region is CASSLLAGSTDTQYF. The DNA of the CDR3 is TGTGCCAGCAGTTTGCTAGCGGGAAGCACAGATACGCAGTATTTT. Filled out from reference TRBV28 and TRBJ2-3, the complete variable domain reads DVKVTQSSRYLVKRTGEKVFLECVQDMDHENMFWYRQDPGLGLRLIYFSYDVKMKEKGDIPEGYSVSREKKERFSLILESASTNQTSMYLCASSLLAGSTDTQYFGPGTRLTVL.

Of note for this clone: The germline gene is not matched at one end of the junction; a read error may be the cause. The rearrangement links TRBV11-2 to TRBJ1-1; a weak D match, TRBD1 (5 bases). Per the germline V gene, CDR1 is SGHAT and CDR2 is FQNNGV. The CDR3 runs 17 residues. The CDR3: CASSLSYIGDLNPEAFF. In DNA, the CDR3 is TGTGCCAGCAGCTTAAGCTATATAGGGGACTTGAACCCTGAAGCTTTCTTT.

V is TRBV11-2 and J is TRBJ2-5, with 7 positions matching TRBD1. The V gene's germline CDR1 is SGHAT and CDR2 FQNNGV. After removal of 6 bases from V and 1 base from J, the junction contained 2 bases not matched to a gene. This CDR3 region has 13 residues. CDR3 sequence: CASRTGFQETQYF. The CDR3 bases are TGTGCCAGCAGGACAGGGTTCCAAGAGACCCAGTACTTC.

The chain combines TRBV7-8 with TRBJ2-7; D is uncertain. This CDR3 is built from 13 residues. Germline CDR1 SGHVS, CDR2 FQNEAQ. The germline V and J ends were trimmed by 6 bases and 2 bases, with 11 bases remaining between them. CDR3 in amino acids: CASSRTPAYEQYF. The DNA of the CDR3 is TGTGCCAGCAGTCGGACCCCTGCCTACGAGCAGTACTTC.

The chain joins TRBV7-9 to TRBJ1-1; 9 nucleotides line up with TRBD1. CDR3 length: 18 residues. J was trimmed by 0 bases and V by 5 bases; bases with no gene match: 13. Germline V CDR1 and CDR2: SEHNR, FQNEAQ (reference sequence). CDR3 protein: CASSLGTGSGYLNTEAFF. The CDR3 DNA follows: TGTGCCAGCAGCCTCGGGACAGGGTCCGGGTATTTGAACACTGAAGCTTTCTTT. The whole variable domain, filled in from reference TRBV7-9 and TRBJ1-1, reads DTGVSQNPRHKITKRGQNVTFRCDPISEHNRLYWYRQTLGQGPEFLTYFQNEAQLEKSRLLSDRFSAERPKGSFSTLEIQRTEQGDSAMYLCASSLGTGSGYLNTEAFFGQGTRLTVV.

This chain joins TRBV28 and TRBJ1-5, with 10 nucleotides matching TRBD1. Germline V gene lookup returns CDR1 MDHEN and CDR2 SYDVKM. The junction had 5 bases not matched to a gene; V was cut back by 6 bases and J by 6 bases. This CDR3 comprises 14 residues. DNA of the CDR3: TGTGCCAGCAGGGGACAGGGGTATGTTCAGCCCCAGCATTTT. Its protein is CASRGQGYVQPQHF.